The entry below describes one TCR beta chain. For recovered donors of Cohort 3, there were two negative PCRs, clearance, or symptom resolution. The CDR3 has 16 residues. Germline V lookup: CDR1 LNHDA, CDR2 SQIVND (reference sequence). Between the trimmed V and J ends, which lost 3 bases and 0 bases, there was a span of 12 bases. The entry originates in a study of blood T cell repertoires in COVID-19. Generated by immunoSEQ multiplex PCR, the TCRdb table keeps only in-frame clones and is missing some. The data hold a few hundred thousand clones, with 88% observed a single time. The source material was PBMCs or T cells enriched from blood (not recorded which). The sequence came from a woman in her forties or fifties who had recovered from COVID-19. The chain recombines TRBV19 with TRBJ1-3; D is ambiguous. The DNA of the CDR3 is TGTGCCAGTAGTATTCGCCGCCCAGACTCTGGAAACACCATATATTTT. Amino acids: CASSIRRPDSGNTIYF.